Listed below are T cell receptor beta chains from one sample, sequenced in a study of Ad26.COV2.S vaccination and SARS-CoV-2 variants. Profiled with immunoSEQ multiplex PCR; TCRdb holds only in-frame clones, not every one. This sample has around 500,000 clones, with roughly nine tenths found just once. Sample: peripheral blood, taken in a trial of Ad26.COV2.S vaccine versus placebo. Source of these receptors: a person between 18 and 65 years old who received the Ad26.COV2.S COVID-19 vaccine or a placebo. The conserved cysteine and the conserved F or W are not part of the CDR3 here. The order of the fields is CDR3 protein, J gene, V gene.

ASSLDDRASTGYT	TRBJ1-2	TRBV28
ASRPGALNTEAF	TRBJ1-1	TRBV28
ASSQVGIAGGPYNEQF	TRBJ2-1	TRBV3-1/TRBV3-2
ASSKTSGTVSGTGELF	TRBJ2-2	TRBV28
ASSLLGAPHEQY	TRBJ2-7	TRBV27
ASSEIGRGSGEKLF	TRBJ1-4	TRBV2
ASSPTSGTQF	TRBJ2-1	TRBV9
ASSQKFGARTSVYEQY	TRBJ2-7	TRBV4-2
ASSSLGAGYSNQPQH	TRBJ1-5	TRBV27
ARSRYRDRYEQY	TRBJ2-7	TRBV7-5
ASSQGDRGTEAF	TRBJ1-1	TRBV3-1/TRBV3-2
ASSEIVQGVRFGYT	TRBJ1-2	TRBV2
ASSPGQLSNYGYT	TRBJ1-2	TRBV7-3
ASSVERFSGNTIY	TRBJ1-3	TRBV9